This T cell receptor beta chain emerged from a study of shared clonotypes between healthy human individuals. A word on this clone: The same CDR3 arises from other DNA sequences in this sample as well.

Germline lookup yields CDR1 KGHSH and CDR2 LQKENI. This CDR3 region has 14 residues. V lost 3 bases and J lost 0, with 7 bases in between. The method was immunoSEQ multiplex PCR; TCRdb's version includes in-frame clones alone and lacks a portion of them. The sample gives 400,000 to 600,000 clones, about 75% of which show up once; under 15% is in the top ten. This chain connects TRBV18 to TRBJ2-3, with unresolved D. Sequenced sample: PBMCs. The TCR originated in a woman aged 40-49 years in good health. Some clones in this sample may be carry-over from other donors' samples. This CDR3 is CASSPVDSTDTQYF. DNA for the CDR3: TGTGCCAGCTCACCTGTCGACAGCACAGATACGCAGTATTTT.